These T cell receptor beta chains were read from a single sample in a study of blood T cell repertoires in COVID-19. Sequencing was performed with immunoSEQ multiplex PCR; in TCRdb, only in-frame clones are kept and a portion is missing. This table has 310,000 or so clones, approximately 88% appearing once. Specimen: peripheral blood. The origin of the receptors is a man in his thirties or forties with COVID-19, enrolled during active disease. Each CDR3 is given without its conserved first and last residue.

TRBV9	ASSVAGSGYEQY
TRBV5-6	ASSYREGAVGELF
TRBV25-1	ASHSRLGTEAF
TRBV5-1	ASSLSGTDTQY
TRBV28	AGKTGKNEQF
TRBV5-6	ASSWTGGDEQY
TRBV27	ASSLGLHNEQF
TRBV7-2	ASSPGGLYEQY
TRBV6-5	AISGSPTDTQY
TRBV18	ASFGSYNSPLH
TRBV2	ASSAGRDQPQH
TRBV27	ASSSTETGRRNEQY